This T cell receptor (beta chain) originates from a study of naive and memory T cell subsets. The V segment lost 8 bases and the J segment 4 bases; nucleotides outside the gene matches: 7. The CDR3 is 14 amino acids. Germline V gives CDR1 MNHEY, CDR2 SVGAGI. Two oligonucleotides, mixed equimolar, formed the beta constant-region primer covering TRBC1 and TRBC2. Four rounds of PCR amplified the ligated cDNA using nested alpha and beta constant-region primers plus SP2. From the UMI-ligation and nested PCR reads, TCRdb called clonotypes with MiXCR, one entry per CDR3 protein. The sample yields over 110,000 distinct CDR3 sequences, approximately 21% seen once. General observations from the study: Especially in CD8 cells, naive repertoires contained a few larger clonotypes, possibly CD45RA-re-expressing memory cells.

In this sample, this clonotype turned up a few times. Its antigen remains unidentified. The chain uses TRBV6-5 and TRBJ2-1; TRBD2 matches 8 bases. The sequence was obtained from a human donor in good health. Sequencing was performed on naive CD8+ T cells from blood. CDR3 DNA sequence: TGTGCCAGCCAGGAGCGGGAGACATACAATGAGCAGTTCTTC. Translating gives CASQERETYNEQFF.